What follows are 4 T cell receptor beta chains derived from one specimen sequenced in a study of cytomegalovirus exposure and HLA in healthy donors. The primer mix had 60 Vbeta and 13 Jbeta primers. TCRdb keeps only in-frame clones here, not all; method: immunoSEQ multiplex PCR. Among approximately 150,000 clones listed, roughly 80% were seen once. The sequencing input was PBMCs. Source of these receptors: a man aged 50-60 years in good health and CMV-seropositive.

This sequence joins TRBV9 and TRBJ2-2, with 10 bases that match TRBD1. Germline loops: CDR1 SGDLS, CDR2 YYNGEE. Losses at the gene ends were 5 bases for V and 7 bases for J; bases not matched to a gene: 11. CDR3 length equals 16 residues. CDR3 nucleotide sequence: TGTGCCAGCAGTTGGAGAGTGGGACAGGGGTACGGGGAGCTGTTTTTT. Encoded protein: CASSWRVGQGYGELFF. The full variable domain, completed using reference TRBV9 and TRBJ2-2, is DSGVTQTPKHLITATGQRVTLRCSPRSGDLSVYWYQQSLDQGLQFLIQYYNGEERAKGNILERFSAQQFPDLHSELNLSSLELGDSALYFCASSWRVGQGYGELFFGEGSRLTVL.

This chain joins TRBV6-5 and TRBJ2-7; no clear D gene. V lost 2 bases and J 2 bases, leaving 10 bases between the germline ends. This CDR3 spans 14 amino acids. Germline V lookup: CDR1 MNHEY, CDR2 SVGAGI. CDR3 amino acids: CASSYAKSAYEQYF. The CDR3 region has the DNA TGTGCCAGCAGTTACGCAAAGTCGGCCTACGAGCAGTACTTC.

The CDR3 region is CAISEGQHANTGELFF. In nucleotides, the CDR3 is TGTGCCATCAGTGAGGGACAGCACGCGAACACCGGGGAGCTGTTTTTT. The V and J genes are TRBV10-3 and TRBJ2-2; perhaps TRBD1 as D (6 bases). The CDR3 sequence is 16 residues long. With 2 bases removed from V and 0 bases from J, the gap between germline ends came to 10 bases. The V gene's germline CDR1 is ENHRY and CDR2 SYGVKD.

The chain links TRBV5-4 to TRBJ1-1; 7 nucleotides align to TRBD1. The ends lost 4 bases at V and 3 bases at J; junction bases unmatched: 6. Germline CDR1 reads SGHNT; CDR2 reads YYREEE (reference sequence). The CDR3 covers 14 residues. DNA for the CDR3: TGTGCCAGCAGCCAACAGGGGTTGGACACTGAAGCTTTCTTT. This translates into CASSQQGLDTEAFF.